A selection of T cell receptor beta chains follows, all from one sample in a study of blood T cells in healthy people across ages. In TCRdb, the 5' RACE reads were re-called with MiXCR into one record per CDR3 protein. Here the sample spans 1.5 million or so distinct CDR3 sequences, around 39% being singletons. The sample was blood. Source of these receptors: a woman younger than 30 in good health. The CDR3 runs from the conserved cysteine through the conserved F or W. Fields, in order: J gene, V gene, clone size, D gene, CDR3 DNA, CDR3 protein. A D gene is named only where the DNA matches it firmly. Clone size appears in some rows only: once, few, many, or a class for an expanded clone.

J gene: TRBJ1-1; V gene: TRBV25-1; clone size: NA; D gene: TRBD1; CDR3 DNA: TGTGCCAGCAGGCCGACAGGGAAGGGTACTGAAGCTTTCTTT; CDR3 protein: CASRPTGKGTEAFF
J gene: TRBJ2-1; V gene: TRBV13; clone size: few; D gene: NA; CDR3 DNA: TGTGCCAGCAAGGAGGTCTTCATGAGTAATGAGCAGTTCTTC; CDR3 protein: CASKEVFMSNEQFF
J gene: TRBJ2-1; V gene: TRBV7-2; clone size: NA; D gene: TRBD2; CDR3 DNA: TGTGCCAGCAGCTTAGTGGCTAGCGGGAGCGGGTATGAGCAGTTCTTC; CDR3 protein: CASSLVASGSGYEQFF
J gene: TRBJ2-1; V gene: TRBV9; clone size: NA; D gene: NA; CDR3 DNA: TGTGCCAGCAGCGTAGGAGGAGAGGGCCCTTCAAATGAGCAGTTCTTC; CDR3 protein: CASSVGGEGPSNEQFF
J gene: TRBJ2-7; V gene: TRBV7-9; clone size: NA; D gene: TRBD1; CDR3 DNA: TGTGCCAGCGGGACAGGGAGCACCTACGAGCAGTACTTC; CDR3 protein: CASGTGSTYEQYF
J gene: TRBJ1-1; V gene: TRBV5-1; clone size: few; D gene: NA; CDR3 DNA: TGCGCAGAGAGCAGGGAGGTCCAAGCTTTCTTT; CDR3 protein: CAESREVQAFF
J gene: TRBJ2-6; V gene: TRBV30; clone size: few; D gene: NA; CDR3 DNA: TGTGCCTGGAGTTCTAGGACTGACGGCTCTGGGGCCAACGTCCTGACTTTC; CDR3 protein: CAWSSRTDGSGANVLTF
J gene: TRBJ2-5; V gene: TRBV3-1; clone size: NA; D gene: NA; CDR3 DNA: TGTGCCAGCAGCCAAGCGGGAGGACAGGGCGGGGAGACCCAGTACTTC; CDR3 protein: CASSQAGGQGGETQYF
J gene: TRBJ2-7; V gene: TRBV20-1; clone size: NA; D gene: TRBD2; CDR3 DNA: TGCAGTGCTAGAAAACTAGCGGGAGTCGGCTACGAGCAGTACTTC; CDR3 protein: CSARKLAGVGYEQYF
J gene: TRBJ2-4; V gene: TRBV25-1; clone size: NA; D gene: NA; CDR3 DNA: TGTGCCAGCAGTGAAGTCGCTGGAGACATTCAGTACTTC; CDR3 protein: CASSEVAGDIQYF
J gene: TRBJ1-2; V gene: TRBV4-1; clone size: NA; D gene: TRBD1; CDR3 DNA: TGCGCCAGCAGCCAAGTCGCCTCCGGACAGGGCTATGGCTACACCTTC; CDR3 protein: CASSQVASGQGYGYTF
J gene: TRBJ2-1; V gene: TRBV12-3/TRBV12-4; clone size: few; D gene: NA; CDR3 DNA: TGTGCCAGCAGTTTCGGGGGGCAGAGTGGCAATGAGCAGTTCTTC; CDR3 protein: CASSFGGQSGNEQFF
J gene: TRBJ2-1; V gene: TRBV5-1; clone size: NA; D gene: NA; CDR3 DNA: TGCGCCAGCAATGGACACAATGAGAAGTTCTTC; CDR3 protein: CASNGHNEKFF
J gene: TRBJ1-2; V gene: TRBV20-1; clone size: few; D gene: NA; CDR3 DNA: TGCAGTGCTAGAGATTTAATTTCTGGGACGGCCGAACTAAACTATGGCTACACCTTC; CDR3 protein: CSARDLISGTAELNYGYTF
J gene: TRBJ2-7; V gene: TRBV7-9; clone size: NA; D gene: NA; CDR3 DNA: TGTGCCAGCAGCTTAGGGGGGACGGCGGAGCAGTACTTC; CDR3 protein: CASSLGGTAEQYF
J gene: TRBJ2-1; V gene: TRBV4-1; clone size: NA; D gene: TRBD1; CDR3 DNA: TGCGCCAGCAGCCAAGAGGACAGGGTGGACAATGAGCAGTTCTTC; CDR3 protein: CASSQEDRVDNEQFF
J gene: TRBJ1-1; V gene: TRBV10-3; clone size: few; D gene: NA; CDR3 DNA: TGTGCCATCAGTGAGCAGGAGAACACTGAAGCTTTCTTT; CDR3 protein: CAISEQENTEAFF
J gene: TRBJ2-1; V gene: TRBV5-1; clone size: many; D gene: TRBD2; CDR3 DNA: TGTGCCAGCAGCTTAACTAGCGGGAGGTACAATGAGCAGTTCTTC; CDR3 protein: CASSLTSGRYNEQFF
J gene: TRBJ2-7; V gene: TRBV20-1; clone size: few; D gene: TRBD2; CDR3 DNA: TGCAGTGCTAGCGCGACTAGCGGGACTGGTGAGCAGTACTTC; CDR3 protein: CSASATSGTGEQYF
J gene: TRBJ2-1; V gene: TRBV2; clone size: NA; D gene: NA; CDR3 DNA: TGTGCCAGCAGTGCAATCTGGAATGAGCAGTTCTTC; CDR3 protein: CASSAIWNEQFF
J gene: TRBJ2-1; V gene: TRBV3-1; clone size: NA; D gene: TRBD1; CDR3 DNA: TGTGCCAGCAGCCAAGCCGGGACAGGGGCTTACAATGAGCAGTTCTTC; CDR3 protein: CASSQAGTGAYNEQFF
J gene: TRBJ1-1; V gene: TRBV3-1; clone size: NA; D gene: NA; CDR3 DNA: TGTGCCAGCAGCCAAGAAAGGGAAAACACTGAAGCTTTCTTT; CDR3 protein: CASSQERENTEAFF
J gene: TRBJ2-3; V gene: TRBV5-1; clone size: NA; D gene: NA; CDR3 DNA: TGCGCCAGCAGCTTGGACCAGGCCAGCACAGATACGCAGTATTTT; CDR3 protein: CASSLDQASTDTQYF
J gene: TRBJ1-5; V gene: TRBV12-3/TRBV12-4; clone size: NA; D gene: NA; CDR3 DNA: TGTGCCAGCAGTTCAACAGGGATGCGTCAGCCCCAGCATTTT; CDR3 protein: CASSSTGMRQPQHF
J gene: TRBJ1-2; V gene: TRBV12-3/TRBV12-4; clone size: once; D gene: NA; CDR3 DNA: TGTGCCAGCAGTCCGATAAGGGGCGGGGGCGATGGCTACACCTTC; CDR3 protein: CASSPIRGGGDGYTF
J gene: TRBJ1-1; V gene: TRBV20-1; clone size: NA; D gene: NA; CDR3 DNA: TGCAGTGCTAGTAGGGAGCCAACTGAAGCTTTCTTT; CDR3 protein: CSASREPTEAFF
J gene: TRBJ2-5; V gene: TRBV2; clone size: NA; D gene: NA; CDR3 DNA: TGTGCCTCCAGTATGAGGGGGGAGACCCAGTACTTC; CDR3 protein: CASSMRGETQYF
J gene: TRBJ2-1; V gene: TRBV14; clone size: NA; D gene: NA; CDR3 DNA: TGTGCCAGCAGCCAAGGGCCGGCTTCGAAGCAGTTCTTC; CDR3 protein: CASSQGPASKQFF
J gene: TRBJ1-2; V gene: TRBV7-9; clone size: NA; D gene: NA; CDR3 DNA: TGTGCCAGCAGCTTATCGGACATTGCTAACTATGGCTACACCTTC; CDR3 protein: CASSLSDIANYGYTF
J gene: TRBJ1-2; V gene: TRBV25-1; clone size: few; D gene: TRBD1; CDR3 DNA: TGTGCCAGCAGTGGGCTGGGACAGCTCAATGGCTACACCTTC; CDR3 protein: CASSGLGQLNGYTF
J gene: TRBJ2-5; V gene: TRBV11-2; clone size: NA; D gene: NA; CDR3 DNA: TGTGCCAGCAGCTTAGTGGGGCACGCGTACTTC; CDR3 protein: CASSLVGHAYF
J gene: TRBJ2-1; V gene: TRBV7-2; clone size: NA; D gene: NA; CDR3 DNA: TGTGCCAGCAGCTTAGGGAAAGACCTCTACAATGAGCAGTTCTTC; CDR3 protein: CASSLGKDLYNEQFF
J gene: TRBJ2-3; V gene: TRBV7-8; clone size: few; D gene: TRBD2; CDR3 DNA: TGTGCCAGCAGCTCAAGACTAGCGGGAGGCCCAGATACGCAGTATTTT; CDR3 protein: CASSSRLAGGPDTQYF
J gene: TRBJ1-6; V gene: TRBV3-1; clone size: NA; D gene: NA; CDR3 DNA: TGTGCCAGCAGCCGGACCGCAGGGAATTCACCCCTCCACTTT; CDR3 protein: CASSRTAGNSPLHF
J gene: TRBJ2-3; V gene: TRBV12-5; clone size: NA; D gene: NA; CDR3 DNA: TGTGCTAGTGGTTTGGCGGCAGGGAGTGGCACAGATACGCAGTATTTT; CDR3 protein: CASGLAAGSGTDTQYF
J gene: TRBJ1-2; V gene: TRBV13; clone size: NA; D gene: NA; CDR3 DNA: TGTGCCAGCAGCTTAATCCCCAGGACCGATGGCTACACCTTC; CDR3 protein: CASSLIPRTDGYTF
J gene: TRBJ2-7; V gene: TRBV28; clone size: few; D gene: TRBD2; CDR3 DNA: TGTGCCAGCAGTTTACGTCCACTTGGGGGGGAACTCCCCTACGAGCAGTACTTC; CDR3 protein: CASSLRPLGGELPYEQYF
J gene: TRBJ2-3; V gene: TRBV7-2; clone size: NA; D gene: TRBD2; CDR3 DNA: TGTGCCAGCAGCTTATTGTTAGCGGGGGGGCTCGATACGCAGTATTTT; CDR3 protein: CASSLLLAGGLDTQYF
J gene: TRBJ2-5; V gene: TRBV10-3; clone size: few; D gene: NA; CDR3 DNA: TGTGCCATCAGCAAACAAGGGTTTCCGGGGACAGAGACCCAGTACTTC; CDR3 protein: CAISKQGFPGTETQYF
J gene: TRBJ2-5; V gene: TRBV7-2; clone size: many; D gene: TRBD2; CDR3 DNA: TGTGCCAGCAGCACCGGACTAGCGGGAGAGACCCAGTACTTC; CDR3 protein: CASSTGLAGETQYF
J gene: TRBJ2-3; V gene: TRBV24-1; clone size: NA; D gene: NA; CDR3 DNA: TGTGCCACGGCTCATCATATCGGAAGGACTGAACTGGAGCCAGATACGCAGTATTTT; CDR3 protein: CATAHHIGRTELEPDTQYF
J gene: TRBJ1-1; V gene: TRBV14; clone size: many; D gene: TRBD1; CDR3 DNA: TGTGCCAGCAGCCTACGACGGACAGGGGGAGCTTTCTTT; CDR3 protein: CASSLRRTGGAFF
J gene: TRBJ2-2; V gene: TRBV5-1; clone size: NA; D gene: TRBD1; CDR3 DNA: TGCGCCAGCAGCGGGGGACAGGTTAACGGGGAGCTGTTTTTT; CDR3 protein: CASSGGQVNGELFF
J gene: TRBJ1-1; V gene: TRBV15; clone size: NA; D gene: NA; CDR3 DNA: TGTGCCACCAGCAGAGCACAGGGGAACACTGAAGCTTTCTTT; CDR3 protein: CATSRAQGNTEAFF
J gene: TRBJ2-1; V gene: TRBV5-1; clone size: few; D gene: NA; CDR3 DNA: TGCGCCAGCAGCCACGGATCGGGCAATGAGCAGTTCTTC; CDR3 protein: CASSHGSGNEQFF
J gene: TRBJ2-2; V gene: TRBV27; clone size: once; D gene: TRBD1; CDR3 DNA: TGTGCCAGTAGACCAGGGGGCATCGGGGAGCTGTTTTTT; CDR3 protein: CASRPGGIGELFF
J gene: TRBJ1-5; V gene: TRBV20-1; clone size: few; D gene: NA; CDR3 DNA: TGCAGTGCTAGAATCCCAGCCTCTAATCAGCCCCAGCATTTT; CDR3 protein: CSARIPASNQPQHF
J gene: TRBJ2-1; V gene: TRBV12-5; clone size: few; D gene: NA; CDR3 DNA: TGTGCTAGTGGTTCTTGGGGCGGGATCTACAATGAGCAGTTCTTC; CDR3 protein: CASGSWGGIYNEQFF
J gene: TRBJ2-7; V gene: TRBV2; clone size: once; D gene: TRBD1; CDR3 DNA: TGTGCCAGCAGTGAAGCGCTGGGACAGGGATACAATGAGCAGTACTTC; CDR3 protein: CASSEALGQGYNEQYF
J gene: TRBJ2-1; V gene: TRBV7-9; clone size: few; D gene: NA; CDR3 DNA: TGTGCCAGCAACACGAGCAGGGTGAATGAGCAGTTCTTC; CDR3 protein: CASNTSRVNEQFF
J gene: TRBJ2-7; V gene: TRBV20-1; clone size: NA; D gene: NA; CDR3 DNA: TGCAGTGCTCCCGGGGCTCGTTCCTACAATGAGCAGTACTTC; CDR3 protein: CSAPGARSYNEQYF
J gene: TRBJ1-6; V gene: TRBV5-1; clone size: NA; D gene: TRBD1; CDR3 DNA: TGCGCCAGCAGCTTGGCTCAGGCAGGGGGTAATTCACCCCTCCACTTT; CDR3 protein: CASSLAQAGGNSPLHF
J gene: TRBJ1-1; V gene: TRBV27; clone size: NA; D gene: NA; CDR3 DNA: TGTGCCAGCAGTTTATTCTGGGAGGGCAACACTGAAGCTTTCTTT; CDR3 protein: CASSLFWEGNTEAFF
J gene: TRBJ2-7; V gene: TRBV12-3/TRBV12-4; clone size: NA; D gene: TRBD1; CDR3 DNA: TGTGCCAGCAGTAGGACAGGGCCGGGGTACGAGCAGTACTTC; CDR3 protein: CASSRTGPGYEQYF
J gene: TRBJ2-3; V gene: TRBV5-1; clone size: few; D gene: NA; CDR3 DNA: TGCGCCAGCAGCTTAGGGGGAGGACGGCAGCGGTATTTT; CDR3 protein: CASSLGGGRQRYF
J gene: TRBJ1-5; V gene: TRBV10-3; clone size: NA; D gene: NA; CDR3 DNA: TGTGCCATCAGTGAAGGCGACAACAATCAGCCCCAGCATTTT; CDR3 protein: CAISEGDNNQPQHF
J gene: TRBJ2-3; V gene: TRBV11-2; clone size: NA; D gene: NA; CDR3 DNA: TGTGCCAGCAGCCCCCCGGGCCTGGAGGCAGATACGCAGTATTTT; CDR3 protein: CASSPPGLEADTQYF
J gene: TRBJ2-7; V gene: TRBV6-5; clone size: NA; D gene: TRBD2; CDR3 DNA: TGTGCCACCTCGGGAGGGGGGGTCTCCTACGAGCAGTACTTC; CDR3 protein: CATSGGGVSYEQYF
J gene: TRBJ2-1; V gene: TRBV5-1; clone size: NA; D gene: NA; CDR3 DNA: TGCGCCAGCAGCTTGCGGCTTTGTCAGACCTACAATGAGCAGTTCTTC; CDR3 protein: CASSLRLCQTYNEQFF